These T cell receptor beta chains were read from a single sample in a study of early T cells in non-severe SARS-CoV-2 infection. MiXCR, applied by TCRdb to the 5' RACE reads, yields one record per CDR3 protein. The table has some 91,000 distinct CDR3 sequences, approximately 13% seen once. The sequenced sample consisted of whole blood. These receptors originate from an adult who was a healthcare worker with PCR-confirmed SARS-CoV-2 infection or an uninfected control (not recorded which). CDR3s include the opening cysteine and the closing phenylalanine or tryptophan. A D gene is named only where the DNA matches it firmly. Only part of the rows carry a size: once, few, many, or a class if the clone is expanded.

>.|18|many|TRBJ2-7|TRBV21-1
CASSKEALEGGVRSEQYF
TGTGCCAGCAGCAAAGAGGCTCTTGAGGGTGGGGTAAGATCCGAGCAGTACTTC
>TRBD1|14|once|TRBJ2-4|TRBV6-5
CASGDRGKSGIQYF
TGTGCCAGCGGGGACAGGGGGAAAAGCGGCATTCAGTACTTC
>.|14|many|TRBJ1-5|TRBV6-5
CASSPTTPNQPQHF
TGTGCCAGCAGCCCTACTACACCTAATCAGCCCCAGCATTTT
>TRBD1|16|.|TRBJ2-5|TRBV10-2
CASSGMTGTDQETQYF
TGCGCCAGCAGTGGGATGACCGGGACAGACCAAGAGACCCAGTACTTC
>.|13|few|TRBJ1-1|TRBV5-6
CASSLAGGREAFF
TGTGCCAGCAGCTTGGCCGGGGGACGAGAAGCTTTCTTT
>TRBD2|14|.|TRBJ2-6|TRBV5-4
CASSRDYSANVLTF
TGTGCCAGCAGCCGGGACTACTCCGCCAACGTCCTGACTTTC
>.|16|many|TRBJ1-6|TRBV27
CASSDIPGGWGSPLHF
TGTGCCAGCAGTGATATCCCTGGGGGCTGGGGTTCACCCCTCCACTTT
>.|14|few|TRBJ2-7|TRBV7-9
CASSSSGGPSQEYF
TGTGCCAGCAGCTCCTCTGGAGGGCCAAGCCAGGAGTACTTC
>.|15|many|TRBJ1-2|TRBV12-3/TRBV12-4
CASSLLTGRHYGYTF
TGTGCCAGCAGTTTACTGACAGGCAGGCACTATGGCTACACCTTC
>.|15|many|TRBJ2-3|TRBV4-3
CASSPSGAATDTQYF
TGCGCCAGCAGCCCCTCGGGGGCCGCCACAGATACGCAGTATTTT
>.|16|many|TRBJ1-1|TRBV5-4
CASSLGGTLLNTEAFF
TGTGCCAGCAGCTTGGGAGGGACCCTCCTGAACACTGAAGCTTTCTTT
>.|14|many|TRBJ1-6|TRBV12-3/TRBV12-4
CASSLGDDNSPLHF
TGTGCCAGCAGTTTAGGTGACGATAATTCACCCCTCCACTTT
>TRBD2|15|once|TRBJ2-3|TRBV20-1
CSPARVRGGVDTQYF
TGCAGCCCAGCTAGGGTACGCGGGGGAGTAGATACGCAGTATTTT
>TRBD2|15|many|TRBJ2-5|TRBV20-1
CSAERGTSVGATQYF
TGCAGTGCCGAGCGGGGGACTAGCGTAGGGGCGACCCAGTACTTC
>.|16|many|TRBJ2-2|TRBV6-2/TRBV6-3
CASSYHPAGLAGELFF
TGTGCCAGCAGTTACCATCCAGCAGGGTTGGCCGGGGAGCTGTTTTTT
>.|15|many|TRBJ2-1|TRBV28
CASSPDTAPYNEQFF
TGTGCCAGCAGTCCCGACACTGCACCCTACAATGAGCAGTTCTTC
>.|13|many|TRBJ2-5|TRBV20-1
CSAFRSIYETQYF
TGCAGCGCATTCCGGTCTATCTATGAGACCCAGTACTTC
>TRBD1|13|.|TRBJ2-1|TRBV2
CASSGDRVGWQFF
TGTGCCAGCAGCGGGGACAGGGTGGGTTGGCAGTTCTTC
>.|16|many|TRBJ2-1|TRBV15
CATSRDSGGMRNEQFF
TGTGCCACCAGCAGAGATAGTGGGGGTATGAGAAATGAGCAGTTCTTC
>.|12|many|TRBJ1-1|TRBV2
CASGGGDTEAFF
TGTGCCAGCGGAGGAGGGGACACTGAAGCTTTCTTT
>.|14|many|TRBJ2-3|TRBV6-5
CASSRTASTDTQYF
TGTGCCAGCAGCCGAACAGCTAGCACAGATACGCAGTATTTT
>.|14|few|TRBJ2-3|TRBV6-2/TRBV6-3
CASSLGGVQDTQYF
TGTGCCAGCAGTCTCGGGGGTGTTCAAGATACGCAGTATTTT
>.|12|.|TRBJ2-1|TRBV7-8
CASSLRRNEQFF
TGTGCCAGCAGCTTACGCAGAAATGAGCAGTTCTTC
>TRBD1|14|.|TRBJ1-6|TRBV10-3
CAISPGQGNSPLHF
TGTGCCATCAGCCCCGGACAGGGGAATTCACCCCTCCACTTT
>.|13|many|TRBJ2-1|TRBV5-1
CASSLDRGGEQFF
TGCGCCAGCAGCTTGGACAGGGGGGGTGAGCAGTTCTTC
>.|12|.|TRBJ1-1|TRBV15
CATSSLVGGAFF
TGTGCCACCAGCAGCTTGGTTGGGGGAGCTTTCTTT
>TRBD2|16|few|TRBJ2-1|TRBV27
CASSTPGTRSHNEQFF
TGTGCCAGCAGTACCCCCGGGACTAGGTCCCACAATGAGCAGTTCTTC
>.|14|few|TRBJ1-5|TRBV20-1
CSAGDSLQSQPQHF
TGCAGTGCTGGGGACTCCCTTCAAAGTCAGCCCCAGCATTTT
>.|15|few|TRBJ1-4|TRBV27
CASSPPPSDNEKLFF
TGTGCCAGCAGCCCCCCCCCATCTGATAATGAAAAACTGTTTTTT
>.|14|few|TRBJ2-7|TRBV7-8
CASSSWDGAYEQYF
TGTGCCAGCAGCTCCTGGGACGGGGCCTACGAGCAGTACTTC
>TRBD2|12|many|TRBJ2-2|TRBV29-1
CSVRGAAGELFF
TGCAGCGTGCGGGGGGCTGCCGGGGAGCTGTTTTTT
>.|15|.|TRBJ2-5|TRBV20-1
CSAIGGGHYQETQYF
TGCAGTGCTATAGGCGGGGGCCATTACCAAGAGACCCAGTACTTC
>.|15|.|TRBJ1-3|TRBV7-2
CASSEDGYSENTIYF
TGTGCCAGCAGCGAGGACGGTTACTCTGAAAACACCATATATTTT
>.|17|few|TRBJ2-5|TRBV28
CASRKFPTSPTDETQYF
TGTGCCAGCAGGAAGTTTCCGACTAGTCCCACTGATGAGACCCAGTACTTC
>TRBD2|17|few|TRBJ2-3|TRBV20-1
CSARAPASGGPTDTQYF
TGCAGTGCTAGAGCCCCGGCTAGCGGGGGCCCCACAGATACGCAGTATTTT
>.|13|many|TRBJ1-5|TRBV12-3/TRBV12-4
CASSGQSNQPQHF
TGTGCCAGCAGCGGACAGAGCAATCAGCCCCAGCATTTT
>.|13|.|TRBJ2-7|TRBV11-2
CASSLGPYYEQYF
TGTGCCAGCAGCTTAGGCCCATACTACGAGCAGTACTTC
>TRBD2|15|.|TRBJ2-5|TRBV7-2
CASSSSWTTGGTQYF
TGTGCCAGCAGCTCTTCCTGGACTACGGGAGGAACCCAGTACTTC
>.|15|many|TRBJ2-3|TRBV5-8
CASSFYLQGTDTQYF
TGTGCCAGCAGCTTTTATCTGCAGGGCACAGATACGCAGTATTTT
>.|13|.|TRBJ1-5|TRBV7-3
CANSPSPHQPQHF
TGTGCCAACAGCCCATCACCTCATCAGCCCCAGCATTTT
>.|13|many|TRBJ2-5|TRBV2
CASSVSGPGAQYF
TGTGCCAGCAGTGTTTCAGGCCCAGGGGCCCAGTACTTC
>TRBD1|13|few|TRBJ2-2|TRBV3-1
CASGQANTGELFF
TGTGCCAGCGGACAGGCGAACACCGGGGAGCTGTTTTTT
>TRBD2|18|many|TRBJ2-6|TRBV20-1
CSARRLAGSSSGANVLTF
TGCAGTGCTCGTAGACTAGCGGGGTCGAGCTCTGGGGCCAACGTCCTGACTTTC